Below are 20 T cell receptor beta chains sequenced from a single sample in a study of Graves' ophthalmopathy and Graves' hyperthyroidism. RNA transcripts yielded amplified TCR beta CDR3 regions. A first-round RT-PCR used HTBI primers, followed by a second-round multiplex PCR. Each CDR3 protein is one row after TCRdb ran MiXCR on the multiplex PCR reads. This sample yields about 1.2 million distinct CDR3 sequences, of which about 36% are seen a single time; more than 9.5% belongs to the top ten. Source material: peripheral blood or thyroid tissue (not recorded which). The receptors derive from an adult man with Graves' hyperthyroidism.

The chain recombines TRBV19 with TRBJ1-2; the match to TRBD1 covers 8 bases. The length of the CDR3 is 16 residues. Germline values: CDR1 LNHDA, CDR2 SQIVND (reference sequence). The ends lost 7 bases at V and 4 bases at J; junction bases unmatched: 14. As DNA, the CDR3 is TGTGCCAGTAATCTGCCAGGGGGCGGTGAGGCCTATGGCTACACCTTC. Its protein is CASNLPGGGEAYGYTF. The full variable domain, rest sourced from reference TRBV19 and TRBJ1-2, is DGGITQSPKYLFRKEGQNVTLSCEQNLNHDAMYWYRQDPGQGLRLIYYSQIVNDFQKGDIAEGYSVSREKKESFPLTVTSAQKNPTAFYLCASNLPGGGEAYGYTFGSGTRLTVV.

In this sample, this clonotype turned up many times. The V and J genes are TRBV7-9 and TRBJ1-6, with D unclear. With 4 bases removed from V and 7 bases from J, the gap between germline ends came to 11 bases. The germline V gene encodes CDR1 SEHNR and CDR2 FQNEAQ (reference sequence). This CDR3 comprises 14 residues. DNA for the CDR3: TGTGCCAGCAGCTACATGACTATAAATTCACCCCTCCACTTT. Translating gives CASSYMTINSPLHF.

The gene calls are TRBV7-9 and TRBJ2-5; a weak D match, TRBD2 (5 bases). The V end lost 1 base, the J end lost 5 bases, and 14 bases lay between the germline ends. Germline values: CDR1 SEHNR, CDR2 FQNEAQ (reference sequence). The CDR3 is made up of 15 amino acids. The CDR3 nucleotides read TGTGCCAGCAGCTTAGAGGTCCACCCGGGGGAGACCCAGTACTTC. Encoded protein: CASSLEVHPGETQYF.

This clonotype was observed a few times. The V gene is TRBV10-3, the J gene TRBJ1-1, with D perhaps matching TRBD1 (5 bases). Germline CDR1 and CDR2: ENHRY and SYGVKD. V lost 3 bases and J lost 1, with 15 bases in between. This CDR3 has 16 residues. CDR3 nucleotide sequence: TGTGCCATCAGTGACGAGAACCGGGACGGGAACACTGAAGCTTTCTTT. It encodes CAISDENRDGNTEAFF.

This clonotype has at least ten counts. V gene TRBV10-3 combines with J gene TRBJ1-1; unclear D gene. The CDR3 runs to 13 residues. Trimming pared 4 bases from V and 3 bases from J, leaving 9 bases between. The germline gives CDR1 ENHRY, CDR2 SYGVKD. The CDR3 region has the DNA TGTGCCATCAGTGTGGGTCAGGACACTGAAGCTTTCTTT. Encoded protein: CAISVGQDTEAFF.

This clonotype was counted many times. CDR3 DNA sequence: TGTGCCAGCAGGTTTACAGGGAGGGCAATCCGGCCCCAGCATTTT. Encoded protein: CASRFTGRAIRPQHF. The gene calls are TRBV11-2 and TRBJ1-5; possible D gene TRBD1, 6 bases. Germline-derived CDR1 and CDR2 are SGHAT and FQNNGV. With 6 bases removed from V and 9 bases from J, the gap between germline ends came to 21 bases. CDR3 length: 15 residues.

CDR3 protein: CASSVDGTTVYQETQYF. CDR3 bases: TGTGCCAGCAGCGTTGACGGGACTACTGTGTACCAAGAGACCCAGTACTTC. This chain uses TRBV9 with TRBJ2-5, with 7 bases matching TRBD2. This CDR3 has 17 amino acids. CDR1 SGDLS and CDR2 YYNGEE come from the germline V gene. V trimming: 2 bases; J trimming: 0 bases; junction bases outside the gene matches: 10. Supplemented by reference TRBV9 and TRBJ2-5, the full variable domain reads DSGVTQTPKHLITATGQRVTLRCSPRSGDLSVYWYQQSLDQGLQFLIQYYNGEERAKGNILERFSAQQFPDLHSELNLSSLELGDSALYFCASSVDGTTVYQETQYFGPGTRLLVL.

This rearrangement joins TRBV20-1 to TRBJ1-6; possibly TRBD1 for D (5 bases). Germline values: CDR1 DFQATT, CDR2 SNEGSKA (reference sequence). Trimming pared 6 bases from V and 7 bases from J, leaving 10 bases between. This CDR3 contains 12 residues. The CDR3 nucleotides read TGCAGTGCCCGGACACGGAATTCACCCCTCCACTTT. It yields the protein CSARTRNSPLHF.

The table lists this clonotype with many counts. This rearrangement joins TRBV10-2 to TRBJ1-1, with no clear D. In germline, CDR1 is WSHSY, CDR2 SAAADI. V shed 8 bases and J shed 4 bases, with 8 bases lying between them. The CDR3 consists of 11 residues. In DNA form, the CDR3 reads TGCGCCAGCGCGACGGGCACTGAAGCTTTCTTT. This encodes CASATGTEAFF.

This clonotype was counted many times. The chain carries TRBV5-1 and TRBJ1-1; TRBD1 aligns across 7 bases. The V gene end was trimmed by 7 bases and the J gene end by 1 base; junction bases not matched to a gene: 7. The CDR3 totals 14 residues. Germline V gene sequence: CDR1 SGHRS, CDR2 YFSETQ. CDR3 loop: CASGKGQTNTEAFF. The CDR3 nucleotides read TGCGCCAGCGGCAAGGGACAGACGAACACTGAAGCTTTCTTT.

The genes are TRBV20-1 and TRBJ2-2; D ambiguous. The CDR3 is 13 residues long. V was trimmed by 3 bases and J by 2 bases, leaving 7 bases between them. Germline CDR1 and CDR2: DFQATT and SNEGSKA (reference sequence). In nucleotides, the CDR3 is TGCAGTGCTAGTTCAGTTAACACCGGGGAGCTGTTTTTT. Protein sequence: CSASSVNTGELFF.

The chain employs TRBV25-1 and TRBJ1-2; no clear D gene. The V end lost 5 bases, the J end lost 1 base, and 11 bases lay between the germline ends. Germline values: CDR1 MGHDK, CDR2 SYGVNS. The CDR3 runs to 14 residues. The CDR3 region has the DNA TGTGCCAGCAGTTTATCCGCTATTAACTATGGCTACACCTTC. Translated: CASSLSAINYGYTF.

This clonotype was observed at least ten times. V gene TRBV7-9 combines with J gene TRBJ2-6; weak D call: TRBD1 (5 bases). The CDR3 has 16 amino acids. Germline CDR1 and CDR2: SEHNR and FQNEAQ (reference sequence). With 3 bases removed from V and 2 bases from J, the gap between germline ends came to 11 bases. The CDR3 nucleotides read TGTGCCAGCAGCTTTGACAGATCCGCTGGGGCCAACGTCCTGACTTTC. This codes for CASSFDRSAGANVLTF.

Concerning this clonotype: Since a much larger clone is just one base distant, this may be a read error. The V gene is TRBV10-3, the J gene TRBJ1-2, with D possibly being TRBD1 (6 bases). The CDR3 has 14 amino acids. V was cut by 5 bases and J by 6 bases, with 16 bases left in between. Germline loops: CDR1 ENHRY, CDR2 SYGVKD. The CDR3 is CAISLLGARDGYTF. The DNA of the CDR3 is TGTGCCATCAGTTTACTGGGGGCGAGGGATGGCTACACCTTC.

Concerning this clonotype: A much larger clone lies one base from this, so it may be a read error. The chain employs TRBV20-1 and TRBJ2-7; D call uncertain. In germline, CDR1 is DFQATT, CDR2 SNEGSKA (reference sequence). The length of the CDR3 is 12 residues. The CDR3 sequence is CSALGSSYEHYF. In DNA, the CDR3 is TGCAGTGCTTTAGGGTCGTCCTACGAGCACTACTTC.

The chain has TRBV29-1 and TRBJ1-1, with a possible D match to TRBD1 (5 bases). Germline assignment: CDR1 SQVTM and CDR2 ANQGSEA. CDR3 length: 13 residues. V lost 1 base, J lost 8 bases, and 14 bases lay in between. CDR3 amino acids: CSVEAHDSMEAFF. The CDR3 DNA reads TGCAGCGTTGAAGCTCATGACAGTATGGAAGCTTTCTTT.

The V call is TRBV29-1, the J call TRBJ2-5; 8 nucleotides agree with TRBD2. Germline loops: CDR1 SQVTM, CDR2 ANQGSEA. V lost 6 bases, J lost 1 base, and 7 bases stayed unmatched. The CDR3 contains 14 residues. For the CDR3, the DNA is TGCAGCGTAGCACTAGCGGACCGCCAAGAGACCCAGTACTTC. It translates to CSVALADRQETQYF.

This clonotype was detected only a few times. This chain joins TRBV7-9 and TRBJ2-5; possibly TRBD2 for D (6 bases). This CDR3 region has 15 residues. The V and J ends lost 6 bases and 5 bases respectively, with 19 bases between them. The germline CDR1 and CDR2 sequences are SEHNR and FQNEAQ (reference sequence). The CDR3 region has the DNA TGTGCCAGCAGTGCCGGGACTGCCTCAGGGGAGACCCAGTACTTC. Its protein is CASSAGTASGETQYF.

This chain links TRBV2 with TRBJ1-5; no clear D. From germline, CDR1 is SNHLY and CDR2 FYNNEI. Trimming took 7 bases from V and 11 from J, leaving 18 bases between them. The CDR3 runs 13 residues. Here the CDR3 reads CASIRGPQETQHF. The CDR3 DNA reads as TGTGCCAGCATACGGGGTCCCCAAGAGACCCAGCATTTT. The whole variable domain, filled in from reference TRBV2 and TRBJ1-5, reads EPEVTQTPSHQVTQMGQEVILRCVPISNHLYFYWYRQILGQKVEFLVSFYNNEISEKSEIFDDQFSVERPDGSNFTLKIRSTKLEDSAMYFCASIRGPQETQHFGDGTRLSIL.

Many counts were recorded for this clonotype. V is TRBV5-5 and J is TRBJ1-1, with a weak D call TRBD1 (6 bases). Germline CDR1 is SGHKS and CDR2 is YYEKEE (reference sequence). This CDR3 is built from 13 residues. Trimming pared 0 bases from V and 8 bases from J, leaving 11 bases between. The CDR3 DNA reads as TGTGCCAGCAGCTTGGGTGGGGGGGCGGAAGCTTTCTTT. Amino acid sequence: CASSLGGGAEAFF.